A single sample gave rise to the 11 T cell receptor beta chains below, sequenced in a study of T cells in Graves' hyperthyroidism and ophthalmopathy. Amplified TCR beta CDR3 regions derived from RNA transcripts. Using the HTBI primer set, a first-round RT-PCR was run on the TCR CDR3. TCRdb redid the calling of the multiplex PCR reads with MiXCR, one entry per CDR3 protein. The table includes 600,000 to 800,000 distinct CDR3 sequences, approximately 40% detected once. Specimen: blood. The source is a woman aged 35 to 49 with Graves' hyperthyroidism.

This clonotype was counted at least ten times. The chain joins TRBV25-1 to TRBJ2-5, with 10 bases aligning to TRBD1. J was trimmed by 4 bases and V by 6 bases; bases with no gene match: 11. The V gene's germline CDR1 is MGHDK and CDR2 SYGVNS. There are 16 residues in the CDR3. In DNA, the CDR3 is TGTGCCAGCAGGGGTCCCAGACAGGGGGCTATAGAGACCCAGTACTTC. It codes for CASRGPRQGAIETQYF.

This clonotype has more than one count but fewer than ten. This chain uses TRBV6-1 with TRBJ1-2; D is perhaps TRBD1 (6 bases). V dropped 3 bases and J dropped 2 bases, with 10 bases sitting between them. Germline-derived CDR1 and CDR2 are MNHNS and SASEGT. The CDR3 is made up of 14 amino acids. CDR3 nucleotide sequence: TGTGCCAGCAGTGACGCCAGGGGCAACTATGGCTACACCTTC. Translation gives CASSDARGNYGYTF.

About this clonotype itself: A read error is possible here, since a much larger clone lies one base away. The rearrangement uses TRBV20-1 and TRBJ1-5; 7 bases map to TRBD1. The CDR3 totals 15 residues. Germline V CDR1 and CDR2: DFQATT, SNEGSKA (reference sequence). Losses at the gene ends were 4 bases for V and 6 bases for J; bases not matched to a gene: 12. The CDR3 bases are TGCAGTGCTATGGATCGGAGAGGGGGCGGTCAGCCCCAGCATTTT. Its translation is CSAMDRRGGGQPQHF.

V usage is TRBV10-2 and J usage is TRBJ1-1; D not resolved. This CDR3 comprises 15 residues. V shed 3 bases and J shed 4 bases, with 15 bases lying between them. Germline V gene data show CDR1 as WSHSY and CDR2 as SAAADI. This chain's CDR3 is CASSDPASSGTEAFF. CDR3 coding DNA: TGCGCCAGCAGTGACCCGGCCTCTTCGGGCACTGAAGCTTTCTTT.

This chain connects TRBV6-1 to TRBJ2-7; D is perhaps TRBD2 (6 bases). The CDR3 sequence is 13 residues long. The V gene's germline CDR1 is MNHNS and CDR2 SASEGT. V was pared by 5 bases and J by 4 bases, with 12 bases between. CDR3 sequence (DNA): TGTGCCAGCAGTACCCTCGGGGGTTACGAGCAGTACTTC. It yields the protein CASSTLGGYEQYF.

In its sample, this clonotype was seen many times. The chain carries TRBV7-3 and TRBJ1-1; D gene unclear. The V and J ends lost 9 bases and 4 bases respectively, with 15 bases between them. CDR3 length: 13 residues. CDR1 is SGHTA, CDR2 FQGTGA, per germline. CDR3 loop: CASSSGWGTEAFF. As DNA, the CDR3 is TGTGCCAGTTCTTCTGGATGGGGCACTGAAGCTTTCTTT.

Concerning this clonotype itself: One base away lies a much larger clone, so this may be a sequencing read error. The chain uses TRBV19 and TRBJ1-1; D is ambiguous. Germline V lookup: CDR1 LNHDA, CDR2 SQIVND (reference sequence). This CDR3 is 13 amino acids long. Deletions cut 7 bases from V and 11 bases from J, with 20 bases between. CDR3 sequence: CASTSANAARAFF. Written as DNA, the CDR3 is TGTGCCAGTACTTCAGCCAACGCGGCGCGGGCTTTCTTT.

Of note for this clonotype: A much bigger clone sits one base away, suggesting this may be a read error. V and J are TRBV25-1 and TRBJ1-2; possibly TRBD1 for D (5 bases). Germline values: CDR1 MGHDK, CDR2 SYGVNS. This CDR3 has 12 amino acids. CDR3 amino acids: CASLGTGPIYAF. The CDR3 region has the DNA TGTGCCAGCCTTGGGACGGGACCGATTTACGCCTTC.

The chain employs TRBV5-1 and TRBJ1-3; D ambiguous. Germline V gene lookup returns CDR1 SGHRS and CDR2 YFSETQ. V was cut by 7 bases and J by 0 bases, with 11 bases left in between. This CDR3 contains 14 residues. The CDR3 DNA is TGCGCCAGCCGGGAATCCCCCTCTGGAAACACCATATATTTT. It translates to CASRESPSGNTIYF.

The rearrangement links TRBV28 to TRBJ2-6; a possible D gene is TRBD1 (6 bases). Trimming cost V 9 bases and J 4 bases, with 13 bases left between them. Germline values: CDR1 MDHEN, CDR2 SYDVKM. CDR3 size: 14 residues. CDR3 nucleotide sequence: TGTGCCAGTGAGCCAGGGGCCGGGGCCAACGTCCTGACTTTC. The encoded protein is CASEPGAGANVLTF.

V gene TRBV7-6 combines with J gene TRBJ2-7; D unclear. In germline, CDR1 is SGHVS, CDR2 FNYEAQ. The CDR3 length is 13 residues. Trimming left V 5 bases short and J 6 bases short, with 14 bases between. DNA for the CDR3: TGTGCCAGCAGCGCCGGCAGGACCGGCGAGCAGTACTTC. Amino acids: CASSAGRTGEQYF.